These 5 T cell receptor beta chains were all obtained from the same sample, sequenced in a study of blood T cell repertoires in COVID-19. Assay used: immunoSEQ multiplex PCR; TCRdb lists only in-frame clones, some missing. The data contain over 120,000 clones, about 77% of them singletons. Sequencing was done on a sample of peripheral blood. The receptors stem from a woman aged 50 to 65 with active or convalescent COVID-19.

CDR3 sequence (DNA): TGTGCCAGCAGCTTTTTGTGGGCGGGAGACAATGAGCAGTTCTTC. This sequence encodes CASSFLWAGDNEQFF. The V call is TRBV7-8, the J call TRBJ2-1, with 7 bases lining up with TRBD2. After removal of 3 bases from V and 5 bases from J, the junction contained 7 bases not matched to a gene. Germline loops: CDR1 SGHVS, CDR2 FQNEAQ. The CDR3 is 15 amino acids.

The genes are TRBV15 and TRBJ2-4; perhaps TRBD1 as D (5 bases). Germline V lookup: CDR1 LNHNV, CDR2 YYDKDF (reference sequence). The CDR3 sequence is 16 residues long. Trimming left V 5 bases short and J 3 bases short, with 17 bases between. The chain's CDR3 is CATSQNRIRGKNIQYF. As DNA, the CDR3 is TGTGCCACCAGCCAAAACCGGATAAGGGGCAAAAACATTCAGTACTTC.

CDR3 region: CAIRDERVSSYEQYF. DNA for the CDR3: TGTGCCATCAGGGATGAGCGGGTTAGCTCCTACGAGCAGTACTTC. The chain is built from TRBV10-3 and TRBJ2-7, with D perhaps matching TRBD2 (6 bases). Between the trimmed V and J ends, which lost 6 bases and 0 bases, there was a span of 15 bases. This CDR3 has 15 residues. Per the germline V gene, CDR1 is ENHRY and CDR2 is SYGVKD.

The V call is TRBV7-2, the J call TRBJ1-6, with 8 bases lining up with TRBD1. The CDR3 is made up of 15 amino acids. CDR1 is SGHTA, CDR2 FQGNSA, per germline. The J segment lost 9 bases and the V segment lost 5 bases, leaving 9 bases of the junction unmatched. CDR3 in amino acids: CASSPSRTGISPLHF. The CDR3 DNA reads as TGTGCCAGCAGCCCAAGTAGGACAGGGATTTCACCCCTCCACTTT.

This sequence joins TRBV14 and TRBJ1-5; no firm D call. Germline V gene lookup returns CDR1 SGHDN and CDR2 FVKESK. V lost 4 bases and J 0 bases, leaving 4 bases between the germline ends. The CDR3 consists of 13 residues. CDR3 DNA: TGTGCCAGCAGCCGAGGTAGCAATCAGCCCCAGCATTTT. It codes for CASSRGSNQPQHF. Filled out from reference TRBV14 and TRBJ1-5, the complete variable domain reads EAGVTQFPSHSVIEKGQTVTLRCDPISGHDNLYWYRRVMGKEIKFLLHFVKESKQDESGMPNNRFLAERTGGTYSTLKVQPAELEDSGVYFCASSRGSNQPQHFGDGTRLSIL.